This record concerns one T cell receptor (beta chain) sequence. Original methodology: The assay estimated nucleated cells by amplifying reference gene primers. Sequenced by immunoSEQ multiplex PCR; TCRdb stores in-frame clones only, minus some. Clone size and the V and J calls come from that table; the DNA yielded D and trimming. The table lists some 180,000 clones, about 80% of them singletons. The data originate from a study of blood T cell repertoires in COVID-19. About the study: Collection of acute and convalescent COVID-19 samples took place in the United States, Italy and Spain.

Deletions cut 5 bases from V and 6 bases from J, with 17 bases between. Germline lookup yields CDR1 LNHDA and CDR2 SQIVND (reference sequence). The CDR3 loop spans 15 amino acids. The chain recombines TRBV19 with TRBJ2-1; D perhaps matches TRBD1 (5 bases). The source is a man in his sixties with acute or convalescent COVID-19. The sample consisted of peripheral blood. The CDR3 spells CASSVGVRTRNEQFF. The CDR3 DNA reads TGTGCCAGTAGTGTTGGGGTAAGGACACGCAATGAGCAGTTCTTC.